Listed below are T cell receptor beta chains from one sample, sequenced in a study of control samples from healthy donors and cancer patients. Clones were read by immunoSEQ multiplex PCR, and TCRdb kept only the in-frame ones, dropping some. The repertoire has roughly 120,000 clones, approximately 93% of them found once; the top ten carry 7.8%. The sequencing sample was made of blood. The receptors were sampled from a woman younger than 35 in good health. The CDR3 runs from the conserved cysteine through the conserved F or W. D genes are given only for firm matches. Size tells how often a clone was seen (once, few, many) or the class of an expanded clone, and some rows leave it out.

cdr3_aa,cdr3_nt,v_call,d_call,clone_size,j_call
CASSPDRYSYNEQFF,TGTGCCAGCAGCCCCGACAGGTACTCCTACAATGAGCAGTTCTTC,TRBV9,-,-,TRBJ2-1
CASSVGGITEAFF,TGTGCCAGCAGCGTAGGGGGAATTACTGAAGCTTTCTTT,TRBV9,-,-,TRBJ1-1
CASSLGSYEQYF,TGTGCCAGCAGCTTAGGGTCCTACGAGCAGTACTTC,TRBV7-8,-,-,TRBJ2-7
CASSQNPTPGQGYSGNTIYF,TGTGCCAGCAGCCAAAACCCCACACCGGGACAGGGGTACTCTGGAAACACCATATATTTT,TRBV3-1/TRBV3-2,TRBD1,-,TRBJ1-3
CASSSFTGTQETQYF,TGTGCCAGCAGTTCGTTCACAGGGACCCAAGAGACCCAGTACTTC,TRBV28,-,-,TRBJ2-5
CASSLYSGGDNEQFF,TGTGCCAGCAGCTTATATAGCGGGGGGGACAATGAGCAGTTCTTC,TRBV7-3,TRBD2,-,TRBJ2-1
CASSISNGYTF,TGTGCCAGTAGTATAAGTAATGGCTACACCTTC,TRBV19,-,-,TRBJ1-2
CAIRQGRVGNSNEQFF,TGTGCCATCAGACAGGGGAGGGTTGGAAACTCCAATGAGCAGTTCTTC,TRBV28,-,-,TRBJ2-1
CARRRGSNTEAFF,TGTGCTAGACGGCGAGGCTCCAACACTGAAGCTTTCTTT,TRBV30,-,-,TRBJ1-1
CASSLAGTGPNEQFF,TGCGCCAGCAGCTTGGCCGGGACAGGCCCCAATGAGCAGTTCTTC,TRBV5-1,TRBD1,-,TRBJ2-1
CASSYSIGDTEAFF,TGTGCCAGCAGTTACTCGATAGGGGACACTGAAGCTTTCTTT,TRBV6-7,-,-,TRBJ1-1
CASSHTVGAYEQYF,TGTGCCAGCAGCCACACAGTCGGGGCCTACGAGCAGTACTTC,TRBV5-4,-,once,TRBJ2-7
CASSQFSSNQPQHF,TGTGCCAGCAGCCAGTTCAGTAGCAATCAGCCCCAGCATTTT,TRBV5-5,-,-,TRBJ1-5
CASSYVRVRNTEAFF,TGTGCCAGCAGTTACGTTCGGGTAAGGAACACTGAAGCTTTCTTT,TRBV6-2/TRBV6-3,-,-,TRBJ1-1
CASRGPEEGNNSPLHF,TGTGCCAGCAGAGGACCCGAGGAGGGAAATAATTCACCCCTCCACTTT,TRBV28,-,-,TRBJ1-6
CASSLDRLVDTQYF,TGCGCCAGCAGCTTGGACAGACTAGTAGATACGCAGTATTTT,TRBV5-1,-,-,TRBJ2-3
CASSPTWTGGGGEQFF,TGCGCCAGCAGCCCGACCTGGACCGGTGGGGGGGGTGAGCAGTTCTTC,TRBV4-3,TRBD2,-,TRBJ2-1
CASSEVGAITYEQYF,TGTGCCAGCAGTGAAGTAGGCGCCATTACCTACGAGCAGTACTTC,TRBV6-1,-,-,TRBJ2-7
CASSTHGGANTEAFF,TGTGCCAGCAGTACCCATGGGGGGGCTAACACTGAAGCTTTCTTT,TRBV28,-,-,TRBJ1-1